The clone carrying this T cell receptor beta chain has only a few counts. The data belong to a study of human T cells and chemical hapten exposure. Across the whole study: Skin of the upper inner arm, approximately 2 cm by approximately 2 cm, received 2% DPC for sensitization.

The CDR3 is 15 residues long. V was shortened by 5 bases and J by 5 bases, with 18 bases between the two germline ends. CDR1 SGHAT and CDR2 FQNNGV come from the germline V gene. Described time point: pre-sensitization, week 0. The treatment here: therapeutic diphenylcyclopropenone sensitization with weekly scalp DPC. Each CDR3 protein is one row after TCRdb ran MiXCR on the RACE reads. The data contain some 51,000 distinct CDR3 sequences, over 8% of them singletons. The specimen was whole blood, collected in connection with sensitization to the hapten diphenylcyclopropenone (DPC). The V call is TRBV11-2, the J call TRBJ1-1; possible D gene TRBD1, 6 bases. This clonotype was sampled from a middle-aged woman with alopecia areata. Some clones in this sample may be carry-over from other donors' samples. This CDR3 reads CASSPPGHRTTEAFF. The CDR3 DNA reads TGTGCCAGCAGCCCGCCGGGACACCGAACGACTGAAGCTTTCTTT. Together with reference TRBV11-2 and TRBJ1-1, the CDR3 gives the full variable domain: EAGVAQSPRYKIIEKRQSVAFWCNPISGHATLYWYQQILGQGPKLLIQFQNNGVVDDSQLPKDRFSAERLKGVDSTLKIQPAKLEDSAVYLCASSPPGHRTTEAFFGQGTRLTVV.